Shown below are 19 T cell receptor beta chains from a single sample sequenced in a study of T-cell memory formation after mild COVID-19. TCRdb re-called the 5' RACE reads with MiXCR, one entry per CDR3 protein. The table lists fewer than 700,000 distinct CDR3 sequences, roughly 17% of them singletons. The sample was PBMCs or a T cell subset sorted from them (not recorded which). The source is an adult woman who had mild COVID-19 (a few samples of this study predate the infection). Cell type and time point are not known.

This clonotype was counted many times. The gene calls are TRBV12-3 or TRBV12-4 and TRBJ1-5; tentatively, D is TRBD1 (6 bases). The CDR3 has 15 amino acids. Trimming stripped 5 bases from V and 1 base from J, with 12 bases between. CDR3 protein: CASSPTGTSNQPQHF. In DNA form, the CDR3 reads TGTGCCAGCAGTCCTACCGGGACAAGCAATCAGCCCCAGCATTTT.

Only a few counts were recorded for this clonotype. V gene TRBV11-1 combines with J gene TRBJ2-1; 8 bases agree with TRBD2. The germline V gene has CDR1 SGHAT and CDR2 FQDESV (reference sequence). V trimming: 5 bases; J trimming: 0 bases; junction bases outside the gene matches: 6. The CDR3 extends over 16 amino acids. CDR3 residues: CASSRTGTSSYNEQFF. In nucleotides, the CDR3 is TGTGCCAGCAGCAGGACCGGGACTAGCTCCTACAATGAGCAGTTCTTC.

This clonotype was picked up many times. In nucleotides, the CDR3 is TGTGCCAGCAGCTTACAACTAGCGGGAGCACTCAATGAGCAGTTCTTC. Translation gives CASSLQLAGALNEQFF. The chain links TRBV7-2 to TRBJ2-1; 11 bases align to TRBD2. CDR1 is SGHTA and CDR2 is FQGNSA in the germline V gene. This CDR3 is built from 16 residues. The ends lost 2 bases at V and 6 bases at J; junction bases unmatched: 6.

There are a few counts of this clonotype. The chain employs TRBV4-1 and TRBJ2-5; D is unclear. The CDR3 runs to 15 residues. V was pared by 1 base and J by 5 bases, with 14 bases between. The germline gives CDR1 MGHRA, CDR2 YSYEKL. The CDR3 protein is CASSQVVRREETQYF. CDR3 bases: TGCGCCAGCAGCCAAGTGGTCAGGAGAGAGGAGACCCAGTACTTC.

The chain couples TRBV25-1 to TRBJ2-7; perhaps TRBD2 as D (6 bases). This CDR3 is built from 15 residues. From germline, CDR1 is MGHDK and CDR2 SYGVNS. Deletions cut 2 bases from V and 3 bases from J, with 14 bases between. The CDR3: CASSEPASASYEQYF. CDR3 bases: TGTGCCAGCAGTGAACCCGCTAGCGCTAGCTACGAGCAGTACTTC.

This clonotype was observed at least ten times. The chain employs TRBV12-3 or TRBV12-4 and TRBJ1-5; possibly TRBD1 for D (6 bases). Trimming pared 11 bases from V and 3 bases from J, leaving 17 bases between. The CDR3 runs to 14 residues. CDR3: CASGWTVDNQPQHF. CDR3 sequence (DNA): TGTGCCTCTGGGTGGACAGTCGACAATCAGCCCCAGCATTTT.

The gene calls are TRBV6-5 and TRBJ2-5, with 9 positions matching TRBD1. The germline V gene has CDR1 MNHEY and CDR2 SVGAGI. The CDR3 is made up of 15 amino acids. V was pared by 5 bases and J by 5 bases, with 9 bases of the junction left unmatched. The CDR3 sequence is CASSHQQGARETQYF. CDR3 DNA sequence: TGTGCCAGCAGTCATCAACAGGGGGCGCGGGAGACCCAGTACTTC.

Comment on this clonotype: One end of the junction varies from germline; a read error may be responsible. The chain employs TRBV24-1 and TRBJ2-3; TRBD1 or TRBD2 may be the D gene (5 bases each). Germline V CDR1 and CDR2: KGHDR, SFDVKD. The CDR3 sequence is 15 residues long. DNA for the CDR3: TGTGCCACCGGTGATCGGGGCGGCGGGACAGATACGCAGTATTTT. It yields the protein CATGDRGGGTDTQYF.

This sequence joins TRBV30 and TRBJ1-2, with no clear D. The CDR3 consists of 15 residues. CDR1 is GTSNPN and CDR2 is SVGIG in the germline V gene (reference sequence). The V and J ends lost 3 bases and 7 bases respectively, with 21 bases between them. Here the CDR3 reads CAWRRPWEVRGGYTF. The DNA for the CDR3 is TGTGCCTGGAGGAGACCGTGGGAGGTTCGAGGTGGCTACACCTTC. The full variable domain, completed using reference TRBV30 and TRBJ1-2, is SQTIHQWPATLVQPVGSPLSLECTVEGTSNPNLYWYRQAAGRGLQLLFYSVGIGQISSEVPQNLSASRPQDRQFILSSKKLLLSDSGFYLCAWRRPWEVRGGYTFGSGTRLTVV.

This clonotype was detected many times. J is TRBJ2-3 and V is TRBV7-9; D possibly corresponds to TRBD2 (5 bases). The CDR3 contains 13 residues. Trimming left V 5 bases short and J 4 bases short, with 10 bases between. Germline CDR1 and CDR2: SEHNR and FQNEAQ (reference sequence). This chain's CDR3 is CASSPRGPDTQYF. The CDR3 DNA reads TGTGCCAGCAGCCCTAGAGGGCCAGATACGCAGTATTTT.

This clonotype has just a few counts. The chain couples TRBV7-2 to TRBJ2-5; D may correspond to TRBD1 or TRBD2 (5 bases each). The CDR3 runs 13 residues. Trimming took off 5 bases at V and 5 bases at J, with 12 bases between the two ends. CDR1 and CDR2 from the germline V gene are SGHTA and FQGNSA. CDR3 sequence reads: CASSRTGRETQYF. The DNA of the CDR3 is TGTGCCAGCAGCCGCACGGGACGGGAGACCCAGTACTTC.

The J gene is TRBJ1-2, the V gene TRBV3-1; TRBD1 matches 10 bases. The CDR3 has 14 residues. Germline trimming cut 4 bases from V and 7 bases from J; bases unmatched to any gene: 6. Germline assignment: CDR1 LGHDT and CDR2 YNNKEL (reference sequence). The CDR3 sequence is CASSLQRQGAGYTF. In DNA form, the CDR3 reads TGTGCCAGCAGCCTCCAGAGACAGGGGGCTGGCTACACCTTC.

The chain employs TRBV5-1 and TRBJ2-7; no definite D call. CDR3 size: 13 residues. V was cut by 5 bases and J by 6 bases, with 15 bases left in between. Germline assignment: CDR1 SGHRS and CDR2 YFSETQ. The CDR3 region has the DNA TGCGCCAGCAGGGATCGGAGTGGTAGCGAGCAGTACTTC. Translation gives CASRDRSGSEQYF.

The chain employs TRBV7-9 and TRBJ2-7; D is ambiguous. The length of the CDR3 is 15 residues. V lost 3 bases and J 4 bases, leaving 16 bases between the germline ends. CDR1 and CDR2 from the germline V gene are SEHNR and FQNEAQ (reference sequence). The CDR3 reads CASSFNNLHVYEQYF. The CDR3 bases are TGTGCCAGCAGCTTTAACAACCTCCATGTGTACGAGCAGTACTTC. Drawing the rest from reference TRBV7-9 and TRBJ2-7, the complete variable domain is DTGVSQNPRHKITKRGQNVTFRCDPISEHNRLYWYRQTLGQGPEFLTYFQNEAQLEKSRLLSDRFSAERPKGSFSTLEIQRTEQGDSAMYLCASSFNNLHVYEQYFGPGTRLTVT.

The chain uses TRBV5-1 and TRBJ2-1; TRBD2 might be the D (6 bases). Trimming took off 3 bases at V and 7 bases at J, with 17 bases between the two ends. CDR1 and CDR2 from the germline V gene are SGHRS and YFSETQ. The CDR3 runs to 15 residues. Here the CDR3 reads CASSSEQAGGNEQFF. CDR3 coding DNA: TGCGCCAGCAGCTCGGAGCAGGCCGGGGGTAATGAGCAGTTCTTC.

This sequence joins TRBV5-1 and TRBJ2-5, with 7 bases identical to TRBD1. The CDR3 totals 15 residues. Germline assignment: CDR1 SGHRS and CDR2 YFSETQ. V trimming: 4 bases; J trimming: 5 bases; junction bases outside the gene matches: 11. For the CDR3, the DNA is TGCGCCAGCAGCCACCGACAGGGCCCGAGTGAGACCCAGTACTTC. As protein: CASSHRQGPSETQYF.

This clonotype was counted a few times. The CDR3 DNA follows: TGTGCCAGCAGCCGCGAGACGACAGGGGGCTCGAAAGGTAGCAATCAGCCCCAGCATTTT. Translation gives CASSRETTGGSKGSNQPQHF. The rearrangement uses TRBV7-9 and TRBJ1-5; 10 bases are a match to TRBD1. The trim removed 5 bases at V and 0 bases at J, leaving 16 bases unmatched. The CDR3 spans 20 residues. Germline loops: CDR1 SEHNR, CDR2 FQNEAQ (reference sequence).

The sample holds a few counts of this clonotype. CDR3 amino acids: CASSQDLIGKNIQYF. In DNA form, the CDR3 reads TGTGCCAGCAGCCAAGATCTTATAGGCAAAAACATTCAGTACTTC. The V call is TRBV3-1, the J call TRBJ2-4; D not resolved. V was clipped by 0 bases and J by 3 bases, with 9 bases between them. The CDR3 runs to 15 residues. Germline-derived CDR1 and CDR2 are LGHDT and YNNKEL (reference sequence).

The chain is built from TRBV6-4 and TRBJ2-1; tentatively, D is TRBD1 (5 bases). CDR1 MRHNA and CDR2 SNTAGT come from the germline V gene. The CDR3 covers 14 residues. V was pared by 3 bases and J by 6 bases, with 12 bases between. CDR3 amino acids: CASSETVGANEQFF. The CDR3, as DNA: TGTGCCAGCAGTGAGACAGTGGGTGCCAATGAGCAGTTCTTC.